The 32 T cell receptor beta chains below come from one sample, sequenced in a study of T cell responses to AZD1222 COVID-19 vaccine. Clones were read by immunoSEQ multiplex PCR, and TCRdb kept only the in-frame ones, dropping some. The repertoire has roughly 96,000 clones, roughly nine tenths of them found once; the top ten carry approximately 25%. Sequenced here: peripheral blood, sampled on day 0 of AZD1222 vaccination. The receptors were sampled from an adult in good health.

This chain links TRBV6-5 with TRBJ1-4; no reliable D call. This CDR3 comprises 15 residues. Germline V lookup: CDR1 MNHEY, CDR2 SVGAGI. The V end was cut by 5 bases, the J end by 3 bases, with 13 bases between. This CDR3 reads CASSPQEVANEKLFF. The CDR3 coding sequence is TGTGCCAGCAGTCCCCAGGAGGTTGCTAATGAAAAACTGTTTTTT.

The chain has TRBV3-1 (or the pseudogene TRBV3-2) and TRBJ2-7; a possible D gene is TRBD2 (5 bases). Deletions cut 2 bases from V and 5 bases from J, with 22 bases between. The CDR3 totals 17 residues. From germline, CDR1 is LGHDT and CDR2 YNNKEL (reference sequence). The CDR3 nucleotides read TGTGCCAGCAGCCAATCGGGAAACCGGTTGGGTAGGGACGAGCAGTACTTC. Translated: CASSQSGNRLGRDEQYF.

The chain joins TRBV7-2 to TRBJ2-3, with 8 bases matching TRBD1. J lost 5 bases, V lost 6 bases, and 7 bases had no gene match. Germline CDR1 and CDR2: SGHTA and FQGNSA. This CDR3 region has 14 residues. As DNA, the CDR3 is TGTGCCAGCAGATGGGCAGGGGGCGAAGATACGCAGTATTTT. This gives the protein CASRWAGGEDTQYF. The variable domain in full, completed from reference TRBV7-2 and TRBJ2-3, reads GAGVSQSPSNKVTEKGKDVELRCDPISGHTALYWYRQSLGQGLEFLIYFQGNSAPDKSGLPSDRFSAERTGGSVSTLTIQRTQQEDSAVYLCASRWAGGEDTQYFGPGTRLTVL.

This chain joins TRBV12-3 or TRBV12-4 and TRBJ2-2; D not certain. The V gene lost 3 bases and the J gene lost 7 bases, with 6 bases spanning the gap. The CDR3 is made up of 12 amino acids. The CDR3 DNA follows: TGTGCCAGCAGTTTTAGCAGCGGGGAGCTGTTTTTT. Its translation is CASSFSSGELFF.

This sequence joins TRBV11-1 and TRBJ2-3; D call uncertain. Trimming took 1 base from V and 3 from J, leaving 2 bases between them. Germline-derived CDR1 and CDR2 are SGHAT and FQDESV (reference sequence). This CDR3 contains 12 residues. The CDR3 sequence is CASSLVTDTQYF. DNA for the CDR3: TGTGCCAGCAGCTTAGTGACAGATACGCAGTATTTT.

The chain employs TRBV28 and TRBJ1-3; D uncertain. Deletions cut 6 bases from V and 0 bases from J, with 9 bases between. This CDR3 comprises 14 residues. The germline gives CDR1 MDHEN, CDR2 SYDVKM. Here the CDR3 reads CASSPGDSGNTIYF. In DNA, the CDR3 is TGTGCCAGCAGCCCCGGGGACTCTGGAAACACCATATATTTT. The whole variable domain, filled in from reference TRBV28 and TRBJ1-3, reads DVKVTQSSRYLVKRTGEKVFLECVQDMDHENMFWYRQDPGLGLRLIYFSYDVKMKEKGDIPEGYSVSREKKERFSLILESASTNQTSMYLCASSPGDSGNTIYFGEGSWLTVV.

The genes are TRBV18 and TRBJ1-5; D possibly corresponds to TRBD1 (5 bases). Trimming cost V 0 bases and J 4 bases, with 16 bases left between them. CDR3 length: 17 amino acids. Germline assignment: CDR1 KGHSH and CDR2 LQKENI. The chain's CDR3 is CASSPPGGRVLNQPQHF. Written as DNA, the CDR3 is TGTGCCAGCTCACCACCGGGGGGACGGGTCCTAAATCAGCCCCAGCATTTT.

The chain joins TRBV7-3 to TRBJ2-5, with D possibly matching TRBD1 (6 bases). CDR1 and CDR2 (germline): SGHTA, FQGTGA. The length of the CDR3 is 16 residues. The ends were cut back, 3 bases at V and 4 bases at J, with 18 bases in the middle. CDR3 sequence: CASSFGSTGIGETQYF. CDR3 in DNA: TGTGCCAGCAGCTTTGGGAGTACAGGGATCGGAGAGACCCAGTACTTC.

The rearrangement uses TRBV18 and TRBJ2-7, with 8 bases that match TRBD1. The length of the CDR3 is 14 residues. CDR1 and CDR2 from the germline V gene are KGHSH and LQKENI. The ends lost 4 bases at V and 6 bases at J; junction bases unmatched: 8. The CDR3 DNA reads as TGTGCCAGCTCACTAGGACAGGGTTCGGGCGAGCAGTACTTC. Translated, it gives CASSLGQGSGEQYF.

V usage is TRBV11-2 and J usage is TRBJ1-1; no firm D call. Germline lookup yields CDR1 SGHAT and CDR2 FQNNGV. This CDR3 is built from 12 residues. Trimming cost V 7 bases and J 1 base, with 7 bases left between them. CDR3 in amino acids: CASIRENTEAFF. The CDR3 DNA reads TGTGCCAGCATTCGGGAGAACACTGAAGCTTTCTTT.

The CDR3 sequence: CASGEVRRGNEQFF. The CDR3 region has the DNA TGTGCCAGCGGAGAGGTCAGGCGGGGGAATGAGCAGTTCTTC. The genes are TRBV6-5 and TRBJ2-1; 7 nucleotides match TRBD2. Trimming removed 8 bases from V and 7 bases from J; junction bases left unmatched: 11. Germline V lookup: CDR1 MNHEY, CDR2 SVGAGI. This CDR3 spans 14 amino acids.

The rearrangement joins TRBV28 to TRBJ1-1; D gene ambiguous. Germline CDR1 reads MDHEN; CDR2 reads SYDVKM. The ends were cut back, 2 bases at V and 1 base at J, with 5 bases in the middle. CDR3 length equals 13 residues. The CDR3 DNA reads TGTGCCAGCAGTTTACAGAAGAACACTGAAGCTTTCTTT. It is translated as CASSLQKNTEAFF.

J is TRBJ1-5 and V is TRBV28; D call uncertain. Trimming stripped 2 bases from V and 7 bases from J, with 6 bases between. This CDR3 is 12 amino acids long. Germline V CDR1 and CDR2: MDHEN, SYDVKM. CDR3 protein: CASSLSGQPQHF. The CDR3 nucleotides read TGTGCCAGCAGTTTAAGTGGCCAGCCCCAGCATTTT.

CDR3 protein: CAWSVLNGNTGELFF. Here the CDR3 DNA reads TGTGCCTGGAGTGTACTTAACGGGAATACCGGGGAGCTGTTTTTT. The chain employs TRBV30 and TRBJ2-2; TRBD2 might be the D (5 bases). V was clipped by 0 bases and J by 5 bases, with 13 bases between them. The CDR3 runs 15 residues. The germline V gene has CDR1 GTSNPN and CDR2 SVGIG (reference sequence).

J is TRBJ1-6 and V is TRBV7-8, with 7 bases fitting TRBD1. This CDR3 has 16 residues. Germline CDR1 reads SGHVS; CDR2 reads FQNEAQ. J gave up 6 bases and V 3 bases, and 8 bases lay outside the gene matches. In DNA form, the CDR3 reads TGTGCCAGCAGCTTTCGGACAGGAGACGGTAATTCACCCCTCCACTTT. Its translation is CASSFRTGDGNSPLHF.

This clone was counted a single time. V is TRBV3-1 (or the pseudogene TRBV3-2) and J is TRBJ2-1; 9 bases align to TRBD2. Germline values: CDR1 LGHDT, CDR2 YNNKEL (reference sequence). CDR3 length equals 15 residues. V lost 4 bases, J lost 11 bases, and 12 bases stayed unmatched. CDR3 region: CASSRALLAGEKQFF. DNA of the CDR3: TGTGCCAGCAGCCGCGCGCTTTTAGCGGGAGAGAAGCAGTTCTTC.

This clone was seen just once. The rearrangement joins TRBV4-1 to TRBJ1-4; D perhaps matches TRBD1 (6 bases). The CDR3 has 15 residues. Germline lookup yields CDR1 MGHRA and CDR2 YSYEKL. V was pared by 4 bases and J by 6 bases, with 15 bases between. The CDR3 spells CASSLPGQLDEKLFF. The CDR3 region has the DNA TGCGCCAGCAGCCTCCCAGGACAGCTTGATGAAAAACTGTTTTTT.

The chain links TRBV7-8 to TRBJ1-2; D possibly corresponds to TRBD1 (5 bases). Deletions cut 0 bases from V and 2 bases from J, with 25 bases between. Germline V gene data show CDR1 as SGHVS and CDR2 as FQNEAQ. This CDR3 is built from 20 residues. The CDR3 protein is CASSLARGGDAGGVNYGYTF. The CDR3 nucleotides read TGTGCCAGCAGCTTAGCGAGAGGAGGGGACGCGGGGGGTGTCAACTATGGCTACACCTTC.

The genes are TRBV24-1 and TRBJ1-2; D not certain. The CDR3 sequence is 14 residues long. Per the germline V gene, CDR1 is KGHDR and CDR2 is SFDVKD. Trimming took off 7 bases at V and 2 bases at J, with 13 bases between the two ends. CDR3 sequence (DNA): TGTGCCACCAGAGCCGCCGCGGGCAACTATGGCTACACCTTC. Residues: CATRAAAGNYGYTF.

The chain uses TRBV7-2 and TRBJ1-1; no reliable D call. This CDR3 is built from 16 residues. CDR1 is SGHTA and CDR2 is FQGNSA in the germline V gene. V was cut by 1 base and J by 0 bases, with 12 bases left in between. Written as DNA, the CDR3 is TGTGCCAGCAGCTTAGAAGGGCGGAGAATGAACACTGAAGCTTTCTTT. Translated: CASSLEGRRMNTEAFF. The whole variable domain, filled in from reference TRBV7-2 and TRBJ1-1, reads GAGVSQSPSNKVTEKGKDVELRCDPISGHTALYWYRQSLGQGLEFLIYFQGNSAPDKSGLPSDRFSAERTGGSVSTLTIQRTQQEDSAVYLCASSLEGRRMNTEAFFGQGTRLTVV.

The V gene is TRBV19, the J gene TRBJ1-2; 9 bases line up with TRBD1. The CDR3 runs 16 residues. V dropped 5 bases and J dropped 7; count of bases not matched to a gene: 14. Germline V gives CDR1 LNHDA, CDR2 SQIVND (reference sequence). CDR3 nucleotides: TGTGCCAGTAGTCCCGGGACAGGGTTTGGAGGTCTTGGCTACACCTTC. This translates into CASSPGTGFGGLGYTF.

The rearrangement uses TRBV7-2 and TRBJ2-7; 8 bases line up with TRBD2. The CDR3 length is 14 residues. The J segment lost 6 bases and the V segment lost 4 bases, leaving 8 bases of the junction unmatched. CDR1 is SGHTA and CDR2 is FQGNSA in the germline V gene. CDR3 nucleotide sequence: TGTGCCAGCAGCTCCGGGGGGGCGGGAGGCGAGCAGTACTTC. Translating it yields CASSSGGAGGEQYF.

The CDR3 reads CATSIGETQYF. The CDR3 nucleotides read TGTGCCACCAGTATCGGCGAGACCCAGTACTTC. The chain has TRBV24-1 and TRBJ2-5; the D is unclear. Germline V gives CDR1 KGHDR, CDR2 SFDVKD. The CDR3 covers 11 residues. V lost 6 bases to trimming and J lost 5 bases, with 6 bases between them.

V is TRBV6-5 and J is TRBJ2-1; 12 bases fit TRBD2. The V gene's germline CDR1 is MNHEY and CDR2 SVGAGI. The length of the CDR3 is 15 residues. Trimming removed 5 bases from V and 7 bases from J; junction bases left unmatched: 6. CDR3 amino acids: CASSLLAGGRNEQFF. CDR3 sequence (DNA): TGTGCCAGCAGTCTACTAGCGGGAGGTAGGAATGAGCAGTTCTTC.

The chain is built from TRBV6-5 and TRBJ1-5; tentatively, D is TRBD1 (5 bases). The CDR3 is 13 amino acids. Germline-derived CDR1 and CDR2 are MNHEY and SVGAGI. V lost 6 bases, J lost 7 bases, and 13 bases lay in between. The CDR3 protein is CASSPTRDQPQHF. In nucleotides, the CDR3 is TGTGCCAGCAGCCCCACTAGGGACCAGCCCCAGCATTTT.

J is TRBJ1-6 and V is TRBV7-3; D possibly corresponds to TRBD1 (5 bases). V lost 3 bases to trimming and J lost 7 bases, with 19 bases between them. CDR3 length: 17 amino acids. CDR1 SGHTA and CDR2 FQGTGA come from the germline V gene. The CDR3 DNA follows: TGTGCCAGCAGCTTGACCGCTCCAGGGTCCCTCAATTCACCCCTCCACTTT. This translates into CASSLTAPGSLNSPLHF.

The chain combines TRBV10-3 with TRBJ2-7; possibly TRBD1 or TRBD2 for D (5 bases each). The germline gives CDR1 ENHRY, CDR2 SYGVKD. The CDR3 covers 16 residues. Trimming left V 6 bases short and J 0 bases short, with 18 bases between. CDR3 DNA: TGTGCCATCAGCCCCGGGGCTAGCCCGAGCTCCTACGAGCAGTACTTC. This gives the protein CAISPGASPSSYEQYF.

The rearrangement joins TRBV10-3 to TRBJ2-7, with TRBD1 matching 11 bases. Unmatched junction bases numbered 0, after V lost 6 bases and J lost 5 bases. The CDR3 covers 12 residues. Germline V gives CDR1 ENHRY, CDR2 SYGVKD. DNA of the CDR3: TGTGCCATCAGGGGACAGGGGGACGAGCAGTACTTC. This gives the protein CAIRGQGDEQYF.

The rearrangement joins TRBV29-1 to TRBJ2-1; 7 bases map to TRBD2. The CDR3 covers 17 residues. CDR1 is SQVTM, CDR2 ANQGSEA, per germline. The V and J ends lost 3 bases and 6 bases, in that order; junction bases with no gene match: 17. The CDR3 sequence: CSVEVYLGEGRPNEQFF. The CDR3 bases are TGCAGCGTTGAGGTGTATCTGGGGGAGGGCCGGCCCAATGAGCAGTTCTTC.

The genes are TRBV7-3 and TRBJ2-5; weak D call: TRBD2 (5 bases). Germline lookup yields CDR1 SGHTA and CDR2 FQGTGA. V was pared by 0 bases and J by 5 bases, with 13 bases between. The CDR3 is 15 residues long. CDR3 DNA: TGTGCCAGCAGCTTAACACCCCGGACTTCCGAGACCCAGTACTTC. The encoded protein is CASSLTPRTSETQYF.

The chain uses TRBV5-1 and TRBJ2-7; D might be TRBD1 or TRBD2, each matching 6 bases. The CDR3 is 14 residues long. Trimming removed 0 bases at V and 6 bases at J, with 13 bases between. The germline V gene has CDR1 SGHRS and CDR2 YFSETQ. For the CDR3, the DNA is TGCGCCAGCAGCTTGGATGGGGGGCAGGGCGAGCAGTACTTC. Amino acid sequence: CASSLDGGQGEQYF.

The chain links TRBV7-3 to TRBJ1-1; D not resolved. Trimming took off 5 bases at V and 6 bases at J, with 16 bases between the two ends. This CDR3 has 14 residues. Germline lookup yields CDR1 SGHTA and CDR2 FQGTGA. The CDR3 nucleotides read TGTGCCAGCAGCCAAGCAGGTGGCGGGCCTGAAGCTTTCTTT. Protein: CASSQAGGGPEAFF.